Reported below is one T cell receptor beta chain. What it binds is unknown. The record originates from a study of OX40 agonist ivuxolimab in advanced cancers. Study-level information: Patients achieving partial responses numbered three: one hepatocellular carcinoma case and two cutaneous melanoma cases. Study-level points and caveats: Clones of CD4+ and CD8+ blood T cells grew by week 6 at doses of 0.1 to 3.0 mg/kg.

TCRdb's copy holds only in-frame clones and misses some; the assay was immunoSEQ multiplex PCR. The sample carries about 69,000 clones, nearly 90% recorded once. With 1 base removed from V and 8 bases from J, the gap between germline ends came to 14 bases. The V gene's germline CDR1 is SEHNR and CDR2 FQNEAQ (reference sequence). This CDR3 has 15 amino acids. V is TRBV7-9 and J is TRBJ1-4; maybe TRBD1 (5 bases). The receptor comes from an adult with an advanced solid tumor such as melanoma, head and neck, liver or kidney cancer. The sequences come from CD4+ or CD8+ T cells sorted from blood, collected in a trial of the OX40 agonist ivuxolimab. As DNA, the CDR3 is TGTGCCAGCAGCTTAGAAATACCAGGGAAGGAAAAACTGTTTTTT. Its protein product is CASSLEIPGKEKLFF.